These T cell receptor beta chains were read from a single sample in a study of graft-versus-host responses after intestinal transplantation. Measured with immunoSEQ multiplex PCR; TCRdb has only the in-frame clones, and not every one. The sample lists tens of thousands of clones, 75% to 95% occurring once. The sequences come from PBMCs, collected approximately 310 days after intestinal transplant. Every receptor here comes from a human patient who received an intestinal transplant, so some T cells may come from the graft donor. Both conserved end residues are part of each CDR3. Each record gives: V gene, D gene, J gene, clone size, CDR3 protein, CDR3 DNA. A D gene is named only where the DNA matches it firmly. Clone size is given for some rows only: seen once, a few or many times, or a class if the clone is expanded.

v_call: TRBV10-1; d_call: TRBD1; j_call: TRBJ2-5; clone_size: once; cdr3_aa: CASSSQGALETQYF; cdr3_nt: TGCGCCAGCAGTTCACAGGGGGCTCTTGAGACCCAGTACTTC
v_call: TRBV19; d_call: TRBD1; j_call: TRBJ2-7; clone_size: -; cdr3_aa: CASSSQRQGKSSYEQYF; cdr3_nt: TGTGCCAGTAGCTCCCAGAGACAGGGAAAGAGCTCCTACGAGCAGTACTTC
v_call: TRBV6-4; d_call: -; j_call: TRBJ2-2; clone_size: -; cdr3_aa: CASSDNRVSGELFF; cdr3_nt: TGTGCCAGCAGTGACAACAGGGTGTCCGGGGAGCTGTTTTTT
v_call: TRBV10-3; d_call: TRBD1; j_call: TRBJ1-1; clone_size: few; cdr3_aa: CAISGTGSNTEAFF; cdr3_nt: TGTGCCATCAGTGGGACAGGGTCGAACACTGAAGCTTTCTTT
v_call: TRBV29-1; d_call: TRBD1; j_call: TRBJ1-2; clone_size: -; cdr3_aa: CSVQGQAYGYTF; cdr3_nt: TGCAGCGTTCAGGGACAGGCTTATGGCTACACCTTC
v_call: TRBV2; d_call: -; j_call: TRBJ1-5; clone_size: -; cdr3_aa: CASSEIGWVSQPQHF; cdr3_nt: TGTGCCAGCAGTGAGATAGGGTGGGTTTCTCAGCCCCAGCATTTT
v_call: TRBV6-1; d_call: -; j_call: TRBJ1-3; clone_size: -; cdr3_aa: CASKAQGQSGNTIYF; cdr3_nt: TGTGCCAGCAAGGCCCAGGGTCAATCTGGAAACACCATATATTTT
v_call: TRBV9; d_call: -; j_call: TRBJ1-3; clone_size: -; cdr3_aa: CASSVASGSGNTIYF; cdr3_nt: TGTGCCAGCAGCGTAGCCTCGGGAAGTGGAAACACCATATATTTT
v_call: TRBV28; d_call: TRBD2; j_call: TRBJ2-5; clone_size: -; cdr3_aa: CASSPGGLAGRETQYF; cdr3_nt: TGTGCCAGCAGCCCCGGGGGACTAGCGGGACGAGAGACCCAGTACTTC
v_call: TRBV5-5; d_call: -; j_call: TRBJ1-1; clone_size: -; cdr3_aa: CASRRQVNTEAFF; cdr3_nt: TGTGCCAGCAGGAGACAGGTGAACACTGAAGCTTTCTTT
v_call: TRBV5-6; d_call: -; j_call: TRBJ2-1; clone_size: -; cdr3_aa: CASSFGNEQFF; cdr3_nt: TGTGCCAGCAGCTTTGGGAATGAGCAGTTCTTC
v_call: TRBV11-2; d_call: -; j_call: TRBJ2-7; clone_size: once; cdr3_aa: CASSLDRDILYEQYF; cdr3_nt: TGTGCCAGCAGCTTAGACCGGGACATACTATACGAGCAGTACTTC
v_call: TRBV2; d_call: TRBD1; j_call: TRBJ1-2; clone_size: -; cdr3_aa: CASRTSGGSYGYTF; cdr3_nt: TGTGCCAGCAGGACCTCAGGGGGGAGCTATGGCTACACCTTC
v_call: TRBV21-1; d_call: -; j_call: TRBJ1-2; clone_size: -; cdr3_aa: CASSKNDPYGYTF; cdr3_nt: TGTGCCAGCAGCAAAAACGATCCGTATGGCTACACCTTC
v_call: TRBV6-1; d_call: TRBD2; j_call: TRBJ2-3; clone_size: -; cdr3_aa: CASRGWLAGGDTQYF; cdr3_nt: TGTGCCAGCAGAGGTTGGCTAGCGGGAGGAGATACGCAGTATTTT
v_call: TRBV6-6; d_call: -; j_call: TRBJ2-7; clone_size: -; cdr3_aa: CASSYPGLSYEQYF; cdr3_nt: TGTGCCAGCAGTTACCCGGGCCTCTCCTACGAGCAGTACTTC
v_call: TRBV6-5; d_call: -; j_call: TRBJ2-7; clone_size: -; cdr3_aa: CASSVRLGTPYEQYF; cdr3_nt: TGTGCCAGCAGTGTCAGACTTGGAACCCCCTACGAGCAGTACTTC
v_call: TRBV2; d_call: -; j_call: TRBJ2-7; clone_size: once; cdr3_aa: CASSRPGFSGSEQYF; cdr3_nt: TGTGCCAGCAGTCGACCGGGCTTTAGCGGCTCCGAGCAGTACTTC
v_call: TRBV21-1; d_call: -; j_call: TRBJ2-7; clone_size: few; cdr3_aa: CASSKVRQGVPYEQYF; cdr3_nt: TGTGCCAGCAGCAAAGTCCGGCAGGGCGTCCCCTACGAGCAGTACTTC
v_call: TRBV7-6; d_call: TRBD1; j_call: TRBJ2-1; clone_size: -; cdr3_aa: CASSISTGGAYNEQFF; cdr3_nt: TGTGCCAGCAGTATATCCACAGGGGGCGCCTACAATGAGCAGTTCTTC
v_call: TRBV7-9; d_call: -; j_call: TRBJ1-2; clone_size: -; cdr3_aa: CASSLAGDNYGYTF; cdr3_nt: TGTGCCAGCAGCTTAGCGGGGGACAACTATGGCTACACCTTC
v_call: TRBV1; d_call: -; j_call: TRBJ2-6; clone_size: -; cdr3_aa: CTSRGMRLCNRANVLTF; cdr3_nt: TGCACCAGCAGGGGGATGCGTTTATGCAATCGGGCCAACGTCCTGACTTTC
v_call: TRBV4-1; d_call: -; j_call: TRBJ1-4; clone_size: -; cdr3_aa: CASTRTKGEKLFF; cdr3_nt: TGCGCCAGTACCAGGACCAAGGGTGAAAAACTGTTTTTT
v_call: TRBV4-2; d_call: TRBD2; j_call: TRBJ2-3; clone_size: -; cdr3_aa: CASRYGASGGSDTQYF; cdr3_nt: TGTGCCAGCAGGTACGGGGCTAGCGGGGGCTCAGATACGCAGTATTTT
v_call: TRBV6-5; d_call: -; j_call: TRBJ2-5; clone_size: -; cdr3_aa: CASSPHRAETQYF; cdr3_nt: TGTGCCAGCAGTCCCCACAGGGCGGAGACCCAGTACTTC
v_call: TRBV28; d_call: TRBD1; j_call: TRBJ1-1; clone_size: -; cdr3_aa: CASSSTGVHTEAFF; cdr3_nt: TGTGCCAGCAGTTCTACAGGGGTTCACACTGAAGCTTTCTTT
v_call: TRBV6-1; d_call: -; j_call: TRBJ2-2; clone_size: -; cdr3_aa: CASRGLANTGELFF; cdr3_nt: TGTGCCAGCCGGGGTTTGGCGAACACCGGGGAGCTGTTTTTT
v_call: TRBV28; d_call: -; j_call: TRBJ2-2; clone_size: -; cdr3_aa: CASSPTAQGGRDTGELFF; cdr3_nt: TGTGCCAGCAGCCCCACCGCTCAGGGTGGAAGAGACACCGGGGAGCTGTTTTTT
v_call: TRBV2; d_call: TRBD1; j_call: TRBJ1-1; clone_size: -; cdr3_aa: CASSEDPGQMNTEAFF; cdr3_nt: TGTGCCAGCAGTGAGGACCCGGGACAGATGAACACTGAAGCTTTCTTT
v_call: TRBV28; d_call: TRBD1; j_call: TRBJ2-1; clone_size: -; cdr3_aa: CASSFRQGAKQFF; cdr3_nt: TGTGCCAGCAGTTTCCGCCAGGGGGCAAAGCAGTTCTTC
v_call: TRBV6-5; d_call: -; j_call: TRBJ2-1; clone_size: -; cdr3_aa: CASSYRSIGGYNEQFF; cdr3_nt: TGTGCCAGCAGTTATAGATCAATAGGAGGTTACAATGAGCAGTTCTTC
v_call: TRBV4-1; d_call: -; j_call: TRBJ2-3; clone_size: -; cdr3_aa: CAGSQAPVPDTQYF; cdr3_nt: TGCGCCGGCAGCCAGGCCCCTGTCCCAGATACGCAGTATTTT
v_call: TRBV5-1; d_call: -; j_call: TRBJ2-3; clone_size: -; cdr3_aa: CASSLASRGTSTDTQYF; cdr3_nt: TGCGCCAGCAGCTTGGCCTCAAGGGGGACTAGCACAGATACGCAGTATTTT
v_call: TRBV2; d_call: TRBD2; j_call: TRBJ2-3; clone_size: -; cdr3_aa: CASSLERGGSTDTQYF; cdr3_nt: TGTGCCAGCAGTCTAGAGCGGGGAGGTAGCACAGATACGCAGTATTTT
v_call: TRBV29-1; d_call: -; j_call: TRBJ1-4; clone_size: -; cdr3_aa: CSVAGEGNEKLFF; cdr3_nt: TGCAGCGTTGCAGGGGAGGGTAATGAAAAACTGTTTTTT
v_call: TRBV7-9; d_call: -; j_call: TRBJ1-2; clone_size: -; cdr3_aa: CASSPGGGGLHYGYTF; cdr3_nt: TGTGCCAGCAGCCCGGGGGGCGGAGGGTTACACTATGGCTACACCTTC